This T cell receptor beta chain was identified during a study of CDR3 diversity in severe acne. Trimming took 7 bases from V and 7 from J; bases not matched to a gene: 9. The germline V gene encodes CDR1 MNHNS and CDR2 SASEGT. The CDR3 length is 15 residues. TCRdb re-called the PCR reads through MiXCR, storing one row per CDR3 protein. The table includes fewer than 90,000 distinct CDR3 sequences, less than 65% detected once. Sequences were obtained from blood. The chain uses TRBV6-1 and TRBJ2-1; TRBD1 aligns across 11 bases. The receptor was isolated from a male donor with severe acne vulgaris. The CDR3 protein is CASNGHGTGGNEQFF. For the CDR3, the DNA is TGTGCCAGCAACGGACACGGGACAGGGGGTAATGAGCAGTTCTTC.